Following are 16 T cell receptor beta chains from one sample sequenced in a study of blood T cell repertoires in COVID-19. Produced via immunoSEQ multiplex PCR; TCRdb's table is partial and in-frame only. The sample records about 200,000 clones, approximately 90% being singletons. Sequenced sample: peripheral blood. These receptors all stem from a man aged 55 to 70 who had recovered from COVID-19.

V and J are TRBV28 and TRBJ2-2, with D perhaps TRBD1 (6 bases). The CDR3 length is 15 residues. Trimming removed 6 bases at V and 6 bases at J, with 17 bases between. Germline CDR1 and CDR2: MDHEN and SYDVKM. The CDR3 sequence is CASSLTDRIAGELFF. The CDR3 DNA reads as TGTGCCAGCAGCCTCACTGACAGGATCGCCGGGGAGCTGTTTTTT. The full variable domain, completed using reference TRBV28 and TRBJ2-2, is DVKVTQSSRYLVKRTGEKVFLECVQDMDHENMFWYRQDPGLGLRLIYFSYDVKMKEKGDIPEGYSVSREKKERFSLILESASTNQTSMYLCASSLTDRIAGELFFGEGSRLTVL.

Here the CDR3 reads CASSLYGQGRAEAFF. The DNA of the CDR3 is TGCGCCAGCAGCTTGTACGGACAGGGTCGGGCTGAAGCTTTCTTT. V usage is TRBV5-1 and J usage is TRBJ1-1, with 8 bases lining up with TRBD1. The germline CDR1 and CDR2 sequences are SGHRS and YFSETQ. The V segment lost 1 base and the J segment 6 bases; nucleotides outside the gene matches: 8. The CDR3 covers 15 residues.

The chain employs TRBV7-8 and TRBJ2-5, with D possibly matching TRBD1 (5 bases). Germline V gene data show CDR1 as SGHVS and CDR2 as FQNEAQ. This CDR3 spans 11 amino acids. V lost 4 bases and J 7 bases, leaving 7 bases between the germline ends. The CDR3 sequence: CASSSRGTQYF. As DNA, the CDR3 is TGTGCCAGCAGCTCAAGGGGGACCCAGTACTTC.

CDR3 amino acids: CASSSGGTGGGYTF. DNA for the CDR3: TGTGCCAGCAGTTCCGGAGGGACAGGGGGAGGCTACACCTTC. This chain connects TRBV28 to TRBJ1-2, with 11 positions matching TRBD1. With V trimmed by 4 bases and J by 8 bases, 6 bases remained unmatched. This CDR3 is built from 14 residues. Germline V gene lookup returns CDR1 MDHEN and CDR2 SYDVKM.

J is TRBJ2-1 and V is TRBV29-1, with TRBD2 as a possible D gene (5 bases). The CDR3 totals 11 residues. Between the trimmed V and J ends, which lost 3 bases and 9 bases, there was a span of 9 bases. The germline V gene has CDR1 SQVTM and CDR2 ANQGSEA. CDR3 sequence reads: CSVDGVSEQFF. The CDR3 region has the DNA TGCAGCGTTGACGGGGTGAGTGAGCAGTTCTTC.

This rearrangement joins TRBV5-4 to TRBJ2-1; D call uncertain. CDR1 is SGHNT and CDR2 is YYREEE in the germline V gene (reference sequence). Trimming cost V 4 bases and J 1 base, with 6 bases left between them. The CDR3 totals 13 residues. In nucleotides, the CDR3 is TGTGCCAGCAGCGCAGAATCCTACAATGAGCAGTTCTTC. Protein sequence: CASSAESYNEQFF.

This clone occurred a few times. This rearrangement joins TRBV19 to TRBJ1-1; 7 nucleotides match TRBD1. Germline V gene data show CDR1 as LNHDA and CDR2 as SQIVND (reference sequence). This CDR3 spans 14 amino acids. V gave up 6 bases and J gave up 6 bases; unmatched junction bases: 10. This chain's CDR3 is CASRPQGIASEAFF. CDR3 coding DNA: TGTGCCAGTAGACCACAGGGGATCGCCTCTGAAGCTTTCTTT.

This rearrangement joins TRBV5-1 to TRBJ1-1; TRBD1 matches at 10 bases. Germline values: CDR1 SGHRS, CDR2 YFSETQ. CDR3 size: 14 residues. J lost 4 bases, V lost 4 bases, and 4 bases had no gene match. The CDR3 DNA sequence: TGCGCCAGCAGCATGGACAGGGGGTTCACTGAAGCTTTCTTT. This gives the protein CASSMDRGFTEAFF. Looking up the rest from reference TRBV5-1 and TRBJ1-1 gives the full variable domain: KAGVTQTPRYLIKTRGQQVTLSCSPISGHRSVSWYQQTPGQGLQFLFEYFSETQRNKGNFPGRFSGRQFSNSRSEMNVSTLELGDSALYLCASSMDRGFTEAFFGQGTRLTVV.

This rearrangement joins TRBV4-1 to TRBJ2-7; possibly TRBD1 for D (5 bases). The V gene's germline CDR1 is MGHRA and CDR2 YSYEKL. V shed 0 bases and J shed 6 bases, with 6 bases lying between them. This CDR3 is 12 amino acids long. CDR3 in amino acids: CASSQERGEQYF. Written as DNA, the CDR3 is TGCGCCAGCAGCCAAGAAAGGGGCGAGCAGTACTTC.

The chain recombines TRBV6-1 with TRBJ2-7, with TRBD1 identical over 7 bases. V lost 0 bases, J lost 3 bases, and 11 bases stayed unmatched. The CDR3 sequence is 17 residues long. From germline, CDR1 is MNHNS and CDR2 SASEGT. DNA for the CDR3: TGTGCCAGCAGTGAAGCGCACGGGACAGCCTCCAACTACGAGCAGTACTTC. It translates to CASSEAHGTASNYEQYF.

V and J are TRBV28 and TRBJ2-1; 11 bases line up with TRBD2. The germline gives CDR1 MDHEN, CDR2 SYDVKM. The CDR3 has 20 residues. After removal of 1 base from V and 3 bases from J, the junction contained 14 bases not matched to a gene. The CDR3 region is CASSLSPPRNLAGGYNEQFF. The CDR3 coding sequence is TGTGCCAGCAGTTTATCACCCCCCCGAAACCTAGCGGGAGGCTACAATGAGCAGTTCTTC.

DNA of the CDR3: TGTGCCAGCAGTCTAGCGGGCACAGATACGCAGTATTTT. Translating gives CASSLAGTDTQYF. This chain uses TRBV2 with TRBJ2-3; 7 bases match TRBD2. Germline assignment: CDR1 SNHLY and CDR2 FYNNEI. With 5 bases clipped from V and 1 base from J, the junction kept 0 bases outside the gene matches. The CDR3 runs to 13 residues.

This clone was observed once. The chain links TRBV14 to TRBJ2-3; no definite D call. CDR3 length: 13 amino acids. Trimming removed 1 base from V and 4 bases from J, with 6 bases in between. Per germline, CDR1 SGHDN and CDR2 FVKESK. In nucleotides, the CDR3 is TGTGCCAGCAGCCAAGCCCTCGCAGATACGCAGTATTTT. Translating gives CASSQALADTQYF.

The chain links TRBV2 to TRBJ2-7; 11 positions match TRBD2. Germline trimming cut 8 bases from V and 9 bases from J; bases unmatched to any gene: 12. The CDR3 sequence is 14 residues long. Germline assignment: CDR1 SNHLY and CDR2 FYNNEI. The CDR3 is CASHGGSGRAGQYF. The CDR3 nucleotides are TGTGCCAGCCACGGGGGTAGCGGGAGGGCCGGGCAGTACTTC.

This clone showed up just once. The V gene is TRBV15, the J gene TRBJ2-7; 9 bases match TRBD1. The CDR3 loop spans 13 amino acids. Germline CDR1 LNHNV, CDR2 YYDKDF (reference sequence). With 9 bases clipped from V and 6 bases from J, the junction kept 9 bases outside the gene matches. Here the CDR3 DNA reads TGTGCCACAGCCGGGACAGGGAGTGGCGAGCAGTACTTC. Translation: CATAGTGSGEQYF.

V and J are TRBV5-8 and TRBJ1-4, with D unresolved. Germline-derived CDR1 and CDR2 are SGHTS and YDEGEE. V dropped 3 bases and J dropped 1 base, with 10 bases sitting between them. The CDR3 consists of 15 residues. CDR3: CASSSGRLTNEKLFF. CDR3 DNA sequence: TGTGCCAGCAGCTCCGGGAGGTTAACTAATGAAAAACTGTTTTTT.